This T cell receptor (beta chain) was sequenced in a study of blood T cell repertoires in COVID-19. About the study: Acute and convalescent COVID-19 specimens originated in the United States, Italy and Spain. Nucleic acid was either cDNA or gDNA, and it came from T cells, B-cell-depleted T cells, or PBMCs.

Original processing methods: Scientists estimated how many nucleated cells there were by amplifying reference gene primers. Assay: immunoSEQ multiplex PCR; the TCRdb copy retains only in-frame clones and omits some. V and J calls and clone size are copied from that table; D and trimming were computed from the DNA. The data contain 410,000 or so clones, roughly 88% of them singletons. This clone was recorded only once. The receptor was isolated from a woman aged 25 to 39 with active or convalescent COVID-19. Sequences were obtained from peripheral blood.

The CDR3 spells CAWSTLYDNEKLFF. CDR3 nucleotide sequence: TGTGCCTGGAGTACCCTCTATGATAATGAAAAACTGTTTTTT. The rearrangement links TRBV30 to TRBJ1-4; unclear D gene. Germline V CDR1 and CDR2: GTSNPN, SVGIG (reference sequence). V lost 2 bases, J lost 4 bases, and 11 bases lay in between. This CDR3 region has 14 residues.